Sequencing of this T cell receptor (beta chain) was carried out in a study of T-cell memory formation after mild COVID-19. The V and J ends lost 3 bases and 0 bases respectively, with 8 bases between them. This CDR3 has 15 residues. Study findings and constraints: Second-wave clones peaking on day 37 lacked confirmed SARS-CoV-2 specificity. Day 15 to 85 contracting clones showed balanced CD4/CD8; later expanders leaned CD4+.

TCRdb called the 5' RACE reads again in MiXCR, with one record for every CDR3 protein. The data hold more than 450,000 distinct CDR3 sequences, with 18% observed a single time. This clonotype has just a few counts. The antigen is undetermined. This sequence was found in an adult woman who had mild COVID-19 (a few samples of this study predate the infection). Cell type and time point are not known. Input material: PBMCs or a T cell subset sorted from them (not recorded which). The V call is TRBV12-3 or TRBV12-4, the J call TRBJ2-2; D gene ambiguous. The DNA for the CDR3 is TGTGCCAGCAGTTTTTATCCGGCGAACACCGGGGAGCTGTTTTTT. It codes for CASSFYPANTGELFF.